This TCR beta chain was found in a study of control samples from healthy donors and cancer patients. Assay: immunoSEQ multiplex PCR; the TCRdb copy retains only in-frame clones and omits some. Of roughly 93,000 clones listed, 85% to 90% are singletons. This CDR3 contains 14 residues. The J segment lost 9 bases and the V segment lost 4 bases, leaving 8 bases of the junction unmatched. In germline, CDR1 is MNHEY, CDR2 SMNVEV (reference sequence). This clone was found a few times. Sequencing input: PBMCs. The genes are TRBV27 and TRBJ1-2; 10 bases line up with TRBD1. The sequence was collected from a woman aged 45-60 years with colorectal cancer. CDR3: CASSSRDRGTRYTF. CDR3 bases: TGTGCCAGCAGTTCCAGGGACAGGGGCACTCGCTACACCTTC.